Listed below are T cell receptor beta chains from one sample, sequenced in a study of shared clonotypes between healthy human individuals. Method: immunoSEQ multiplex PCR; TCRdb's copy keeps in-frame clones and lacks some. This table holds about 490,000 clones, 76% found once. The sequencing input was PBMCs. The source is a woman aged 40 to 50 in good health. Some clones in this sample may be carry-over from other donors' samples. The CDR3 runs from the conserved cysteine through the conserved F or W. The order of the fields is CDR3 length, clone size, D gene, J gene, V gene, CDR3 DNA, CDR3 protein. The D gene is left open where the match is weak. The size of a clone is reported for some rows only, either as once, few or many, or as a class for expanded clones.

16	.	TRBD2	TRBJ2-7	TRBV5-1	TGCGCCAGCAGCTTGGGGACTAGCGGGAGAACCCACGAGCAGTACTTC	CASSLGTSGRTHEQYF
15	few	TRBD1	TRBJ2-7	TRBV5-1	TGCGCCAGCAGCTACGGGACAGCACCTATCTACGAGCAGTACTTC	CASSYGTAPIYEQYF
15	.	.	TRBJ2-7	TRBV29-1	TGCAGCGTTGGTGATGGTTCGGGATTCGGCTACGAGCAGTACTTC	CSVGDGSGFGYEQYF
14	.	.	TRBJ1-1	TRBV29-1	TGCAGCGTTGAATGGTGGGGGGTGAACACTGAAGCTTTCTTT	CSVEWWGVNTEAFF
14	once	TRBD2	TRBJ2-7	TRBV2	TGTGCCAGCAAGCAGGCGGGAGGCTCCTACGAGCAGTACTTC	CASKQAGGSYEQYF
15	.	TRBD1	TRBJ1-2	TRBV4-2	TGTGCCAGCAGCCGACGACAGGGGGCAGGCTATGGCTACACCTTC	CASSRRQGAGYGYTF
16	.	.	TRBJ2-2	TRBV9	TGTGCCAGCAGCGTAGTAAAGGGCTTGAACACCGGGGAGCTGTTTTTT	CASSVVKGLNTGELFF
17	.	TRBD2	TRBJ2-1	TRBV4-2	TGTGCCAGCAGCCAAGATGCCCCGGGACTAGCGGGAGATGAGCAGTTCTTC	CASSQDAPGLAGDEQFF
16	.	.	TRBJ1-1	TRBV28	TGTGCCAGCAGTTTATCGGGGGGGATCATGAACACTGAAGCTTTCTTT	CASSLSGGIMNTEAFF
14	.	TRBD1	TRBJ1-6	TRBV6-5	TGTGCCAGCAGTTACGGGACAGGGAGTTCACCCCTCCACTTT	CASSYGTGSSPLHF
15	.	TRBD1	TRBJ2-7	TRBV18	TGTGCCAGCTCACCGATGGGACAGGATTCCTACGAGCAGTACTTC	CASSPMGQDSYEQYF
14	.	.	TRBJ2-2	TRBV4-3	TGCGCCAGCAGCCAAGGAGCAGGGTCCGGGGAGCTGTTTTTT	CASSQGAGSGELFF
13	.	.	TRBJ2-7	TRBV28	TGTGCCAGCAGGCGGGGCAGGTCCTACGAGCAGTACTTC	CASRRGRSYEQYF
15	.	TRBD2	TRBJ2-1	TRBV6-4	TGTGCCAGCAGTGAACTAGCGGGGACCTACAATGAGCAGTTCTTC	CASSELAGTYNEQFF
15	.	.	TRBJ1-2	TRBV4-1	TGCGCCAGCAGCCACCCATACAGGGACAACTATGGCTACACCTTC	CASSHPYRDNYGYTF
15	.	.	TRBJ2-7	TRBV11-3	TGTGCCAGCAGCCCCCACGGGCGCTCCTCCTACGAGCAGTACTTC	CASSPHGRSSYEQYF
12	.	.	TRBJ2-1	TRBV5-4	TGTGCCAGCAGCCCCAGGGCGGATGAGCAGTTCTTC	CASSPRADEQFF
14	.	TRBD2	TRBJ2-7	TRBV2	TGTGCCAGCAGTGAATGGGAGGGAGAGGCCGAGCAGTACTTC	CASSEWEGEAEQYF
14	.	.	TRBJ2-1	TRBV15	TGTGCCACCAGCCCCCTCGGGACCTATTACGAGCAGTTCTTC	CATSPLGTYYEQFF
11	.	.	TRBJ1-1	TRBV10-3	TGTGCCATCAGGATGAACACTGAAGCTTTCTTT	CAIRMNTEAFF
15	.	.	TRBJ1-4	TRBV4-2	TGTGCCAGCAGTCAGGGGTACACGGGAAGTGAAAAACTGTTTTTT	CASSQGYTGSEKLFF
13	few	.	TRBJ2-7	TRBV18	TGTGCCAGCTCACAGGGTCCGACCTACGAGCAGTACTTC	CASSQGPTYEQYF
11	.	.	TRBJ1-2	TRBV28	TGTGCCAGCAGTGCCTTCGTTGGCTACACCTTC	CASSAFVGYTF